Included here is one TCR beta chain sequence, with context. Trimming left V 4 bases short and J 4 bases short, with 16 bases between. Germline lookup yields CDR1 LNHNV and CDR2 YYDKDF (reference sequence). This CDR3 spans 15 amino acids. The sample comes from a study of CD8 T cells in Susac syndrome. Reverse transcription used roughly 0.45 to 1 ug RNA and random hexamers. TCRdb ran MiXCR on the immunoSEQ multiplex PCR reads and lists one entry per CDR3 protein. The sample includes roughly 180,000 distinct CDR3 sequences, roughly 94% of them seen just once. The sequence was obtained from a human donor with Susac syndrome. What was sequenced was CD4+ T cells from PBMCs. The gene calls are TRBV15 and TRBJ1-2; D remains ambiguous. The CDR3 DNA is TGTGCCACCAGCACCTATCTGAGGGAGGGCTATGGCTACACCTTC. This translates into CATSTYLREGYGYTF.